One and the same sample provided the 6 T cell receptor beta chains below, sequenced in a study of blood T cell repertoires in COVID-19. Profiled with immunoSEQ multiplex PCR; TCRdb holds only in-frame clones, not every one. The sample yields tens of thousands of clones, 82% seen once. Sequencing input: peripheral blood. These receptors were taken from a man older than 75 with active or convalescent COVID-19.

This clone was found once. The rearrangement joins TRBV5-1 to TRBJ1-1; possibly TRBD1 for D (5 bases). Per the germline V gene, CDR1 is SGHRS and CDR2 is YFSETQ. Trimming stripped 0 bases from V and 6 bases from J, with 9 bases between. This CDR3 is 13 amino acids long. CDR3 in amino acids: CASSLEGAAEAFF. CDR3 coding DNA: TGCGCCAGCAGCTTGGAAGGGGCGGCTGAAGCTTTCTTT.

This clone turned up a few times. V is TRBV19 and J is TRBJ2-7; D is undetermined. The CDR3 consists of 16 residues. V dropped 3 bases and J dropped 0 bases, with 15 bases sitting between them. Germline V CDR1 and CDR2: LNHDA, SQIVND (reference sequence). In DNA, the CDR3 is TGTGCCAGTAGTATTAGGAGCTCAGTGAGCTCCTACGAGCAGTACTTC. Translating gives CASSIRSSVSSYEQYF.

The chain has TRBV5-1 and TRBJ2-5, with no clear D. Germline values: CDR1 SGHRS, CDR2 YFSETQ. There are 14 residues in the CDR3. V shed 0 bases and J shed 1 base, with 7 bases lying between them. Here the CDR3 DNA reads TGCGCCAGCAGCTTGGCCCAGGCCCAAGAGACCCAGTACTTC. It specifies CASSLAQAQETQYF.

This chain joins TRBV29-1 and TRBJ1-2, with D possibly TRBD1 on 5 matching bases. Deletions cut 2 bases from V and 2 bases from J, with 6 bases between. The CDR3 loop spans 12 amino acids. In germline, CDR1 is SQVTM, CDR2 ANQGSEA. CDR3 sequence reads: CSVERGNYGYTF. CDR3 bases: TGCAGCGTTGAAAGGGGAAACTATGGCTACACCTTC.

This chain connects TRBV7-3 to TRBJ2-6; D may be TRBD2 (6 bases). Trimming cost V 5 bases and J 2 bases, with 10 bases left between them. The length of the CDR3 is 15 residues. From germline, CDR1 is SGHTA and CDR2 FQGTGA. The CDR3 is CASSPRGTGANVLTF. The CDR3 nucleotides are TGTGCCAGCAGCCCCCGCGGGACTGGGGCCAACGTCCTGACTTTC.

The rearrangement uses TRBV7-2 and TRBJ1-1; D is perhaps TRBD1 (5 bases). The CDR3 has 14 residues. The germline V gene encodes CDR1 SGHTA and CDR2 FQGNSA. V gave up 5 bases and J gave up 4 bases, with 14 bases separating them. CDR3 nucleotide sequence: TGTGCCAGCAGCGCTTTTCCAGGGTTCACTGAAGCTTTCTTT. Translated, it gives CASSAFPGFTEAFF.